Following are 8 T cell receptor beta chains from one sample sequenced in a study of T cells expressing NK-cell markers. Using the 5' RACE reads, TCRdb records one entry per CDR3 protein without DNA. The record lists some 440,000 distinct CDR3 sequences, of which the ten most abundant hold around 1.4%. The sequenced sample consisted of blood T cells: a sorted CD56 or NKG2C T cell subset, CD4+ or CD8+ T cells, or bulk PBMC T cells (not recorded which). These receptors originate from a woman between 45 and 65 years old in good health.

The chain employs TRBV7-2 and TRBJ1-1; TCRdb reports TRBD1, a call that lacks DNA to check it against. Germline V lookup: CDR1 SGHTA, CDR2 FQGNSA. This CDR3 spans 14 amino acids. CDR3 loop: CASVLSTGVTEAFF.

The genes are TRBV20-1 and TRBJ2-1; TCRdb picks TRBD2, but there is no DNA to check that call. There are 18 residues in the CDR3. The germline CDR1 and CDR2 sequences are DFQATT and SNEGSKA (reference sequence). CDR3 residues: CSARSSGRLSGSYNEQFF.

This sequence joins TRBV10-3 and TRBJ1-2; checking the TCRdb D call of TRBD1 is not possible without DNA. Germline-derived CDR1 and CDR2 are ENHRY and SYGVKD. This CDR3 comprises 12 residues. The CDR3 is CATLDRDDGYTF.

The genes are TRBV20-1 and TRBJ1-2; TCRdb picks TRBD1, but there is no DNA to check that call. The CDR3 is made up of 12 amino acids. The germline V gene encodes CDR1 DFQATT and CDR2 SNEGSKA (reference sequence). Here the CDR3 reads CSRADLNYGYTF.

The chain recombines TRBV6-7 with TRBJ2-2; TCRdb indicates TRBD1, and absent DNA this call remains unverified. TRBV6-7 is an open reading frame whose function is uncertain. This CDR3 contains 15 residues. This CDR3 is CASKRRQAHTGELFF.

The chain joins TRBV12-3 or TRBV12-4 to TRBJ2-1. The CDR3 has 12 residues. CDR3 residues: CASRYRGDEQFF.

J is TRBJ2-1 and V is TRBV20-1; TCRdb returns TRBD2, unconfirmable since there is no DNA. CDR1 and CDR2 (germline): DFQATT, SNEGSKA (reference sequence). This CDR3 has 18 amino acids. CDR3 amino acids: CSAPGLAGGLSLYNEQFF.

Here the CDR3 reads CASGQVQETQYF. The chain joins TRBV12-3 or TRBV12-4 to TRBJ2-5. This CDR3 spans 12 amino acids.